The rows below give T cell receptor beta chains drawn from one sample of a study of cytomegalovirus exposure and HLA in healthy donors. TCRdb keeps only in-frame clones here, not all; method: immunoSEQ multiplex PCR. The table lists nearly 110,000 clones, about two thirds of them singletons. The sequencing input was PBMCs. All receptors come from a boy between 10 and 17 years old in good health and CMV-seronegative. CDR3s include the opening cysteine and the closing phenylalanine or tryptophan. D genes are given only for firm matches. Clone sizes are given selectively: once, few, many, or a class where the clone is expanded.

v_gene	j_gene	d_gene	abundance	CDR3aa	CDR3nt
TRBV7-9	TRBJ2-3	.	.	CASSAFVGVSTDTQYF	TGTGCCAGCAGCGCTTTCGTCGGGGTTAGCACAGATACGCAGTATTTT
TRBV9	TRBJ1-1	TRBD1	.	CASSVVQGGMNTEAFF	TGTGCCAGCAGCGTAGTGCAGGGGGGCATGAACACTGAAGCTTTCTTT
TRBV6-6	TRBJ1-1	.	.	CASSYSQGTEAFF	TGTGCCAGCAGTTACTCTCAGGGGACTGAAGCTTTCTTT
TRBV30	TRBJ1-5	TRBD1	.	CAWGQGNQPQHF	TGTGCCTGGGGACAGGGCAATCAGCCCCAGCATTTT
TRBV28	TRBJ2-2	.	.	CASSPAKAPGTGELFF	TGTGCCAGCAGCCCAGCTAAGGCCCCGGGCACCGGGGAGCTGTTTTTT
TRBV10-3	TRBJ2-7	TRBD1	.	CAISEGRGQTSYEQYF	TGTGCCATCAGTGAGGGCAGGGGGCAGACCTCCTACGAGCAGTACTTC
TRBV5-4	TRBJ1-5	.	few	CASSWTAVLNQPQHF	TGTGCCAGCAGCTGGACAGCCGTTTTAAATCAGCCCCAGCATTTT
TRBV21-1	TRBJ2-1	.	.	CASTSYHRTVNEQFF	TGTGCCAGCACCTCGTATCACAGGACCGTCAATGAGCAGTTCTTC
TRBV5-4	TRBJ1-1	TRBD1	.	CASNPQGGSDTEAFF	TGTGCCAGCAATCCACAGGGGGGATCGGACACTGAAGCTTTCTTT
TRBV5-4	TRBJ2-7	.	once	CASSLGRGGSYEQYF	TGTGCCAGCAGCTTGGGCAGGGGTGGGTCCTACGAGCAGTACTTC
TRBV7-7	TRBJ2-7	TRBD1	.	CASSQTPGQGAEQYF	TGTGCTAGCAGCCAGACACCCGGACAGGGCGCCGAGCAGTACTTC
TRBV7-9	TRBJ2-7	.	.	CASSLFRLEQYF	TGTGCCAGCAGCTTATTCCGGTTGGAGCAGTACTTC
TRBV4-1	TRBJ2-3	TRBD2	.	CASSQTSSGGPTDTQYF	TGCGCCAGCAGCCAGACCTCTAGCGGGGGGCCCACAGATACGCAGTATTTT
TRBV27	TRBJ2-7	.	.	CASSFRAASYEQYF	TGTGCCAGCAGTTTTCGAGCTGCTTCCTACGAGCAGTACTTC
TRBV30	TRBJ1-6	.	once	CAWTSGYSYNSPLHF	TGTGCCTGGACCTCGGGATACTCCTATAATTCACCCCTCCACTTT
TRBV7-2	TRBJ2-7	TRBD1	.	CASSLRTGTYEQYF	TGTGCCAGCAGCCTCCGGACAGGGACCTACGAGCAGTACTTC
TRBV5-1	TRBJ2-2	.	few	CASNLGLNTGELFF	TGCGCCAGTAACCTGGGACTGAACACCGGGGAGCTGTTTTTT
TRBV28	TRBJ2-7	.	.	CASSFGGQGTYEQYF	TGTGCCAGCAGTTTCGGGGGGCAGGGGACGTACGAGCAGTACTTC
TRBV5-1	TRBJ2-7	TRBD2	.	CASSLGPLAGDTYEQYF	TGCGCCAGCAGCTTGGGCCCCCTAGCGGGAGATACCTACGAGCAGTACTTC
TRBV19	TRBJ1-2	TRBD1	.	CASSIWTGANYGYTF	TGTGCCAGTAGTATTTGGACAGGGGCCAACTATGGCTACACCTTC
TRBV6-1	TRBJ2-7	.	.	CASLPWGVGYEQYF	TGTGCCAGCTTACCATGGGGAGTCGGCTACGAGCAGTACTTC
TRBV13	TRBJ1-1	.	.	CASSLTDNTEAFF	TGTGCCAGCAGCTTAACAGACAACACTGAAGCTTTCTTT
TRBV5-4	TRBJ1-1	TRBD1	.	CASSLANRDRHTEAFF	TGTGCCAGCAGCTTGGCGAACCGGGACAGGCACACTGAAGCTTTCTTT
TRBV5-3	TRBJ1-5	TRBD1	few	CARSLIRDRVTLIQPQHF	TGTGCCAGAAGCCTGATCCGGGACAGGGTAACGTTGATTCAGCCCCAGCATTTT
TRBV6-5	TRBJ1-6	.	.	CASSGGIRSPLHF	TGTGCCAGCAGCGGGGGGATCCGGTCACCCCTCCACTTT
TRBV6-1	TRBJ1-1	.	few	CASSERGTEAFF	TGTGCCAGCAGTGAAAGAGGGACTGAAGCTTTCTTT
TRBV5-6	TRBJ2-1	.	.	CASSLDSEQFF	TGTGCCAGCAGCTTGGATAGTGAGCAGTTCTTC
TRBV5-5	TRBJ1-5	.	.	CASSLQSNQPQHF	TGTGCCAGCAGCTTACAAAGCAATCAGCCCCAGCATTTT
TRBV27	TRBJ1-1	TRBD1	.	CASSARGLGTEAFF	TGTGCCAGCAGTGCCAGGGGGCTGGGTACTGAAGCTTTCTTT
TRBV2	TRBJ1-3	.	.	CASSGQSSSGNTIYF	TGTGCCAGCAGCGGACAGTCGAGCTCTGGAAACACCATATATTTT
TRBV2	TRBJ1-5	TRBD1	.	CASSETRGPIQPQHF	TGTGCCAGCAGTGAAACGAGGGGGCCTATTCAGCCCCAGCATTTT
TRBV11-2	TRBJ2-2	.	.	CASSLGQRTGGELFF	TGTGCCAGCAGCTTAGGGCAAAGGACTGGCGGGGAGCTGTTTTTT
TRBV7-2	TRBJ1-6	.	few	CASSWHPGTPTEISPLHF	TGTGCCAGCAGCTGGCATCCGGGGACACCAACGGAAATTTCACCCCTCCACTTT
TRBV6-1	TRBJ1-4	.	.	CASSRMFGGGEKLFF	TGTGCCAGCAGCCGAATGTTCGGGGGAGGGGAAAAACTGTTTTTT
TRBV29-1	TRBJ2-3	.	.	CSVEGHRGTDTQYF	TGCAGCGTTGAAGGCCACAGGGGCACAGATACGCAGTATTTT
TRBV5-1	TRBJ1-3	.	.	CASSLVSSGNTIYF	TGCGCCAGCAGCTTGGTCAGCTCTGGAAACACCATATATTTT
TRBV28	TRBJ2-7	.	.	CASSNDSNEQYF	TGTGCCAGCAGCAACGACAGTAACGAGCAGTACTTC
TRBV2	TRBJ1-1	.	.	CASLTADTEAFF	TGTGCCAGCCTTACAGCAGACACTGAAGCTTTCTTT
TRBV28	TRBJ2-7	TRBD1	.	CASSDRVPYEQYF	TGTGCCAGCAGTGACAGGGTCCCCTACGAGCAGTACTTC
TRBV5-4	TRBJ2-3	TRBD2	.	CASSPTFGGNTDTQYF	TGTGCCAGCAGCCCAACTTTCGGGGGGAACACAGATACGCAGTATTTT
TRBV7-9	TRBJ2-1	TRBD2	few	CASSFRGRGQYNEQFF	TGTGCCAGCAGCTTCCGGGGGAGGGGTCAATACAATGAGCAGTTCTTC
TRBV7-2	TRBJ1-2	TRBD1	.	CASSGDRVRGYTF	TGTGCCAGCAGCGGGGACAGGGTCAGGGGCTACACCTTC
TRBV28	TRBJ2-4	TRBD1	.	CASSLRGTGKRNIQYF	TGTGCCAGCAGTTTGAGGGGGACAGGGAAGAGAAACATTCAGTACTTC